This TCR beta chain derives from a study of blood T cell repertoires in COVID-19 (dated by TCRdb to 2020 to 2021). About the investigation overall: Collaborator samples came from the United States, Italy and Spain and covered acute and convalescent phases of COVID-19. The material from the prospective study consisted of cDNA or gDNA derived from T cells, B-cell-depleted T cells, or PBMCs. The dataset comprised deeply sampled blood TCRbeta repertoires from subjects exposed to, actively infected with, or recovered from COVID-19. The repertoires were released in a freely available public database meant as a resource for research on the immune response to SARS-CoV-2. The samples were drawn from the first 160 participants of the ongoing ImmuneRACE study and from some 1,300 subjects provided by 6 global collaborators. Nearly every sample came with metadata listing a de-identified subject ID, COVID-19 status, age in years and sex. Where HLA class I and class II types were available, the types were taken from metadata supplied by the sample provider, not from assay-based typing.

Whole blood was collected in K2EDTA tubes by collaborating institutions according to the institutions' own protocols. For TCRbeta analysis, collaborator samples were shipped as frozen whole blood, as isolated PBMCs, or as DNA extracted from either sample type. About this clone: The antigen it binds to is not known. Base qualities are not recorded, but no much larger clone differs from it by a single base.

On the study overall, not on this receptor specifically: The amount of clinical and demographic metadata varied by source and participant and was provided uncurated.

V drops 4 bases and J drops 0 bases, leaving 13 bases in between. Taken from the germline V gene, the CDR1 and CDR2 loops are MNHNS and SASEGT. From cysteine to phenylalanine, the CDR3 is 16 amino acids long. Just CDR3 DNA is preserved here, 48 bases in frame from base 1. The immunoSEQ Assay, a bias-controlled multiplex PCR, was used to amplify TCRbeta CDR3 regions from genomic DNA. In the authors' own workflow: Nucleated cell counts per sample were estimated from amplification of reference gene primers within the assay. To quantify the absolute abundance of each unique TCRbeta CDR3 rearrangement, sequence reads were collapsed and filtered. For each sample, productive Simpson clonality was calculated as the square root of Simpson's diversity index over productive rearrangements. Held by TCRdb, this immuneACCESS table contains in-frame sequences only and omits some clones. Under half of the omission traces to an unresolved V gene where checked; the cause of the rest is unknown. V and J calls plus clone size are reproduced from that table; the DNA served to infer D and trimming. The sample yields over 100,000 clones; about 84% were counted once. The top ten hold 9.5% to 15% of the sample.

Recombination linked TRBV6-1 to TRBJ1-5; possibly the D gene is TRBD1, per 6 matching bases. This sequence was found in an older woman with acute or convalescent COVID-19. Sequencing was performed on peripheral blood. The base sequence is TGTGCCAGCAGTGTGTGGGACACCTATAGCAATCAGCCCCAGCATTTT. Translated, it gives CASSVWDTYSNQPQHF.